The rows below give T cell receptor beta chains drawn from one sample of a study of tumor-infiltrating lymphocytes in localized non-small cell lung cancer. Repertoires were generated with immunoSEQ multiplex PCR, while TCRdb's copy carries only in-frame clones and drops some. The profile shows 5,500 to 7,500 clones, around 66% of them singletons. Sequencing was performed on uninvolved lung tissue not adjacent to the tumor. These TCRs come from a human donor with non-small cell lung cancer. Both conserved end residues are part of each CDR3. Each record gives: J gene, D gene, clone size, V gene, CDR3 protein, CDR3 DNA. D genes are given only for firm matches. Clone size, where shown, is once, few, many, or a class for clones that have expanded.

TRBJ1-1 . few TRBV6-5 CASSYSRRNEAFF TGTGCCAGCAGTTACTCGCGACGGAATGAAGCTTTCTTT
TRBJ1-2 TRBD1 . TRBV5-1 CASSVDRGYGYTF TGCGCCAGCAGCGTGGACAGGGGATATGGCTACACCTTC
TRBJ2-3 . . TRBV11-3 CASSQQTDTQYF TGTGCCAGCAGCCAGCAGACAGATACGCAGTATTTT
TRBJ2-3 . . TRBV10-1 CASSWSGYTDTQYF TGCGCCAGCAGTTGGAGCGGTTACACAGATACGCAGTATTTT
TRBJ1-1 . . TRBV7-8 CASSFTMNTEAFF TGTGCCAGCAGCTTTACAATGAACACTGAAGCTTTCTTT
TRBJ2-5 TRBD1 . TRBV12-5 CASGWPGQGVETQYF TGTGCTAGTGGTTGGCCGGGACAGGGGGTTGAGACCCAGTACTTC
TRBJ1-2 . . TRBV7-2 CASSLAGRRYGYTF TGTGCCAGCAGCTTAGCGGGACGGCGCTATGGCTACACCTTC
TRBJ1-5 . . TRBV30 CASGLSGPQHF TGTGCCTCCGGATTATCTGGGCCCCAGCATTTT
TRBJ2-5 TRBD2 . TRBV30 CAWSRLAGETQYF TGTGCCTGGAGCCGCCTAGCGGGAGAGACCCAGTACTTC
TRBJ2-7 . . TRBV7-2 CASSLGVVNSYEQYF TGTGCCAGCAGCTTAGGCGTAGTTAACTCCTACGAGCAGTACTTC
TRBJ1-1 . . TRBV29-1 CSVEVVRNTEAFF TGCAGCGTTGAAGTTGTGAGGAACACTGAAGCTTTCTTT
TRBJ2-2 TRBD1 once TRBV4-2 CASSQVRTGNTGELFF TGTGCCAGCAGCCAAGTAAGGACAGGGAACACCGGGGAGCTGTTTTTT
TRBJ2-5 . . TRBV5-4 CASSLEVGKETQYF TGTGCCAGCAGCTTGGAGGTGGGAAAAGAGACCCAGTACTTC
TRBJ1-1 . few TRBV5-1 CASSFLGPEVNTEAFF TGCGCCAGCAGCTTCCTGGGCCCTGAAGTGAACACTGAAGCTTTCTTT
TRBJ2-7 TRBD1 once TRBV7-6 CASSLGQGTNEQYF TGTGCCAGCAGCTTAGGACAGGGTACCAACGAGCAGTACTTC
TRBJ2-7 . medium-sized TRBV7-2 CASSFGPYEQYF TGTGCCAGCAGCTTCGGACCCTACGAGCAGTACTTC
TRBJ2-7 . . TRBV2 CASSGDSFYEQYF TGTGCCAGCAGTGGGGACTCCTTCTACGAGCAGTACTTC
TRBJ2-5 TRBD1 . TRBV7-3 CASSKDRAGETQYF TGTGCCAGCAGCAAGGACAGGGCAGGAGAGACCCAGTACTTC
TRBJ1-5 . few TRBV30 CAWSKVRGRDLDQPQHF TGTGCCTGGAGTAAGGTTCGGGGGCGTGATCTCGATCAGCCCCAGCATTTT
TRBJ1-2 . . TRBV5-4 CASSVIGVYTF TGTGCCAGCAGCGTGATAGGGGTTTACACCTTC
TRBJ2-1 . . TRBV11-2 CASSPPSNEQFF TGTGCCAGCAGCCCCCCGTCGAATGAGCAGTTCTTC
TRBJ2-2 TRBD2 . TRBV2 CASSEALVAGATGELFF TGTGCCAGCAGTGAAGCGCTTGTAGCGGGAGCCACCGGGGAGCTGTTTTTT
TRBJ2-1 . . TRBV5-3 CARSSVVADEQFF TGTGCCAGAAGCTCCGTAGTAGCCGATGAGCAGTTCTTC
TRBJ1-1 TRBD1 . TRBV28 CASSLGQRLTEAFF TGTGCCAGCAGTTTGGGACAGCGACTCACTGAAGCTTTCTTT
TRBJ2-6 . . TRBV6-5 CASMGEKANVLTF TGTGCCAGCATGGGGGAGAAGGCCAACGTCCTGACTTTC
TRBJ2-3 . once TRBV4-1 CASTPPGVTDTQYF TGCGCCAGCACCCCACCTGGGGTCACAGATACGCAGTATTTT